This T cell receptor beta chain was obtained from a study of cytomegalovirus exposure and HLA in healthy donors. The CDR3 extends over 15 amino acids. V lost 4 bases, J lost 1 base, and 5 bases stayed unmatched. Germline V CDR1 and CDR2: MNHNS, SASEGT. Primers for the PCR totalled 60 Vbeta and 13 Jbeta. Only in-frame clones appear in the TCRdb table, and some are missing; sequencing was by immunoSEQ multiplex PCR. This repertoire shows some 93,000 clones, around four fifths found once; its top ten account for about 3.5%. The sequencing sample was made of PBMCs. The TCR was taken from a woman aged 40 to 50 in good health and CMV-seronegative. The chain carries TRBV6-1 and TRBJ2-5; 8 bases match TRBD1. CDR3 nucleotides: TGTGCCAGCAGTGGGACAGGGCTAGGCCAAGAGACCCAGTACTTC. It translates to CASSGTGLGQETQYF.